The T cell receptor (beta chain) described here comes from a study of blood T cell repertoires in COVID-19. Turning to the study itself: Sites across the United States, Italy and Spain contributed samples from acute and convalescent COVID-19. T cells, B-cell-depleted T cells, or PBMCs provided the cDNA or gDNA that served as material.

Original methodology: Amplification from reference gene primers served as the basis for estimated nucleated cell counts. Libraries were prepared by immunoSEQ multiplex PCR; TCRdb keeps only in-frame clonotypes and omits some of them. Clone size and the V and J calls come from that table; the DNA yielded D and trimming. The data contain about 140,000 clones, roughly 85% of them singletons. The junction had 4 bases not matched to a gene; V was cut back by 5 bases and J by 3 bases. Germline V gene data show CDR1 as ENHRY and CDR2 as SYGVKD. CDR3 length equals 15 residues. Material: peripheral blood. V is TRBV10-3 and J is TRBJ2-2; 9 nucleotides match TRBD1. The source is a man aged 45-65 years with acute or convalescent COVID-19. CDR3 loop: CAISKTGGDTGELFF. The CDR3 DNA follows: TGTGCCATCAGTAAGACAGGGGGAGACACCGGGGAGCTGTTTTTT.